The present T cell receptor (beta chain) was sequenced within a study of cytomegalovirus exposure and HLA in healthy donors. Primers for the PCR totalled 60 Vbeta and 13 Jbeta. The method was immunoSEQ multiplex PCR; TCRdb's version includes in-frame clones alone and lacks a portion of them. The sample has 150,000 or so clones; 80% are singletons. Looked up from germline, CDR1 is MNHNS and CDR2 is SASEGT. V lost 9 bases and J lost 3; bases outside the gene matches: 3. The length of the CDR3 is 12 residues. The clonotype was recovered from a man in his forties or fifties in good health and CMV-seronegative. Sequencing was performed on PBMCs. V gene TRBV6-1 combines with J gene TRBJ1-2, with 8 bases matching TRBD1. The CDR3 loop reads CASDRGDYGYTF. The CDR3 DNA sequence: TGTGCCAGTGACAGGGGTGACTATGGCTACACCTTC.